This T cell receptor (beta chain) was captured in a study of T cell responses to AZD1222 COVID-19 vaccine (dated by TCRdb to the early 2020s). At the level of the whole study: A total of over 230 trial participants underwent TCR sequencing, of whom about 210 had received two doses of AZD1222 and roughly 26 had received two doses of the MenACWY control vaccine. Trial participants were enrolled by age into 18-55, 56-69 and 70-plus year subgroups, with roughly 160, 29 and 62 TCR-sequenced participants respectively.

Notes on this clone: The antigen this receptor binds is unknown. Base qualities are not recorded, but no much larger clone differs from it by a single base.

Per the publication, the time point label means: about 28 days (+/-7) after the second vaccine dose. Because spike-specific TCR depth and breadth did not differ between the two schedules, AZD1222 recipients who got a second dose at roughly 4 weeks were pooled with those who got a second dose at roughly 12 weeks. Vaccinee samples were obtained from the UK trials COV001 and COV002, which included a single-blind randomized controlled phase 2/3 trial of AZD1222 (ChAdOx1 nCoV-19) in healthy adults. For TCRbeta chain sequencing, PBMC samples from trial participants were taken at day 0 and at day 28 after the second dose. The CDR3 regions of human TCRbeta chains were subjected to immunosequencing. The authors' analysis ran thus. Repertoire TCRs were matched against a reference library of SARS-CoV-2-specific TCRs generated with the MIRA antigen-specificity platform. Breadth was defined as the fraction of unique TCRs that were SARS-CoV-2-associated. Depth was defined as the fraction of total T cells that were SARS-CoV-2-associated. Using the MIRA data, each spike-specific TCR was assigned both to the spike region to which the TCR was reactive and to a CD4 or CD8 class. Log10-transformed breadth and depth values were compared by one-way ANOVA with Sidak's multiple comparisons tests. TCRdb took this table from immuneACCESS and kept in-frame rearrangements with V and J called. Such tables lack part of the clones; where checked against another copy, unresolved V genes explain under half of the gap, and the rest is unexplained. V and J calls and clone size follow that table, whereas D and trimming were derived from the DNA. Here the sample has 100,000 to 150,000 clones; 85% occur a single time. In total, the top ten clones hold 3.5% to 5.5% of the sample.

The investigation overall reported the following: Participants were mostly white British, with more females than males. The authors suggested clonal diversity may have been underestimated. Conclusions about previously exposed vaccinees are limited because only six or seven AZD1222 recipients were SARS-CoV-2 seropositive at baseline. The whole spike protein was spanned by vaccine-associated CD4 TCRs, and dominant responses were seen in regions 160-218 and 743-854. Spike-specific TCR breadth and depth rose significantly after two AZD1222 doses compared with day 0 and with MenACWY recipients. No day 14 peak-response samples were available, so repertoires were characterized only after the peak T cell response. Reportedly, close to half of the unique spike-specific TCRs recognized epitopes lying outside the regions that are mutated in the B.1.351 and B.1.1.7 variants. In the small 56-69-year group, the increase in depth fell short of significance, most likely because of low power.

CDR1 and CDR2 were assigned from the germline V gene (reference sequence) as LNHDA and SQIVND. The CDR3 measures 15 amino acids from cysteine to phenylalanine. The CDR3 DNA has 45 bases and is translated from base 1. Relative to germline, V is 2 bases shorter and J is 3 bases shorter, with 11 bases between their ends. The sequence was obtained from an adult who received the AZD1222 COVID-19 vaccine. This sequence uses TRBV19 and TRBJ1-5, with the identity of the D gene unclear. The sequencing used peripheral blood, collected 28 days after the second AZD1222 dose. The encoded CDR3 is CASSIRRVDNQPQHF. The DNA sequence reads TGTGCCAGTAGTATAAGACGGGTGGACAATCAGCCCCAGCATTTT.